A single sample gave rise to the 20 T cell receptor beta chains below, sequenced in a study of T cell responses to AZD1222 COVID-19 vaccine. Measured with immunoSEQ multiplex PCR; TCRdb has only the in-frame clones, and not every one. The data show 90,000 to 150,000 clones, approximately 86% seen once. This material consisted of peripheral blood, taken 28 days after the second AZD1222 dose. The receptors come from an adult who received the AZD1222 COVID-19 vaccine.

This chain links TRBV3-1 (or the pseudogene TRBV3-2) with TRBJ2-7, with TRBD1 matching over 7 bases. The CDR3 covers 13 residues. The germline V gene has CDR1 LGHDT and CDR2 YNNKEL (reference sequence). The trim removed 6 bases at V and 5 bases at J, leaving 7 bases unmatched. The CDR3 protein is CASSDRVANEQYF. As DNA, the CDR3 is TGTGCCAGCAGTGACAGGGTTGCCAACGAGCAGTACTTC.

The chain uses TRBV7-2 and TRBJ2-5, with D possibly matching TRBD2 (5 bases). CDR1 SGHTA and CDR2 FQGNSA come from the germline V gene. V gave up 3 bases and J gave up 3 bases, with 8 bases separating them. The CDR3 runs to 13 residues. CDR3 in amino acids: CASSFGIKETQYF. The CDR3 DNA is TGTGCCAGCAGCTTCGGGATTAAAGAGACCCAGTACTTC.

The chain joins TRBV7-9 to TRBJ2-1, with D perhaps being TRBD1 or TRBD2 (7 bases each). Trimming took 2 bases from V and 9 from J, leaving 17 bases between them. Germline V CDR1 and CDR2: SEHNR, FQNEAQ (reference sequence). The CDR3 covers 15 residues. The CDR3 bases are TGTGCCAGCAGCTTACAGGGGGGGCGAAGTCTTGAGCAGTTCTTC. Its translation: CASSLQGGRSLEQFF.

This clone was seen just once. The chain combines TRBV6-2 or TRBV6-3 with TRBJ2-1; 8 bases line up with TRBD1. Per the germline V gene, CDR1 is MNHEY and CDR2 is SVGEGT. After removal of 4 bases from V and 7 bases from J, the junction contained 6 bases not matched to a gene. This CDR3 is 14 amino acids long. The CDR3 coding sequence is TGTGCCAGCAGTTTCACAGGGGGTAGGAATGAGCAGTTCTTC. Protein sequence: CASSFTGGRNEQFF.

The CDR3 DNA reads TGCGCCAGCAGACTAAGAGGGGTATCATATGGCTACACCTTC. Its translation is CASRLRGVSYGYTF. The chain recombines TRBV10-1 with TRBJ1-2; perhaps TRBD1 as D (5 bases). V was shortened by 6 bases and J by 5 bases, with 16 bases between the two germline ends. From germline, CDR1 is WNHNN and CDR2 SYGVQD (reference sequence). The CDR3 spans 14 residues.

In this sample, this clone turned up once. The CDR3, as DNA: TGTGCCAGCAGTTTAGTATTGTCGACAGGGGTAGGAAACACCATATATTTT. Its translation is CASSLVLSTGVGNTIYF. The chain joins TRBV28 to TRBJ1-3; 8 bases align to TRBD1. The junction had 10 bases not matched to a gene; V was cut back by 2 bases and J by 4 bases. The CDR3 runs 17 residues. Germline-derived CDR1 and CDR2 are MDHEN and SYDVKM.

This clone was picked up a small number of times. The V call is TRBV13, the J call TRBJ1-6; 7 bases map to TRBD1. Trimming removed 3 bases from V and 6 bases from J; junction bases left unmatched: 2. Germline values: CDR1 PRHDT, CDR2 FYEKMQ (reference sequence). This CDR3 region has 14 residues. This chain's CDR3 is CASSLGQFNSPLHF. The DNA for the CDR3 is TGTGCCAGCAGCTTGGGACAGTTTAATTCACCCCTCCACTTT.

The rearrangement uses TRBV4-3 and TRBJ1-1; 7 bases match TRBD1. The J segment lost 3 bases and the V segment lost 2 bases, leaving 0 bases of the junction unmatched. Germline V lookup: CDR1 LGHNA, CDR2 YSLEER. The CDR3 totals 13 residues. The CDR3 sequence is CASSQTGDTEAFF. For the CDR3, the DNA is TGCGCCAGCAGCCAAACAGGGGACACTGAAGCTTTCTTT.

The chain has TRBV5-5 and TRBJ1-5; D is unclear. The CDR3 totals 14 residues. Germline-derived CDR1 and CDR2 are SGHKS and YYEKEE (reference sequence). Trimming left V 5 bases short and J 3 bases short, with 12 bases between. In nucleotides, the CDR3 is TGTGCCAGCAGTGGACCCGACCCCAATCAGCCCCAGCATTTT. Its protein product is CASSGPDPNQPQHF.

The chain is built from TRBV11-2 and TRBJ1-6; TRBD1 is a possible D gene (5 bases). V lost 3 bases and J lost 8, with 17 bases in between. The germline V gene has CDR1 SGHAT and CDR2 FQNNGV. There are 16 residues in the CDR3. CDR3 nucleotide sequence: TGTGCCAGCAGCTTTACTGGGGCGGCCAGGGATTCACCCCTCCACTTT. This translates into CASSFTGAARDSPLHF.

This chain links TRBV29-1 with TRBJ2-2; perhaps TRBD2 as D (5 bases). CDR1 SQVTM and CDR2 ANQGSEA come from the germline V gene. Trimming cost V 7 bases and J 5 bases, with 20 bases left between them. The CDR3 is made up of 15 amino acids. CDR3 protein: CSARTFEGGTGELFF. The CDR3 bases are TGCAGCGCCCGAACCTTCGAGGGCGGGACCGGGGAGCTGTTTTTT.

The genes are TRBV7-9 and TRBJ2-3, with 9 nucleotides matching TRBD2. The trim removed 2 bases at V and 7 bases at J, leaving 7 bases unmatched. Germline V gene data show CDR1 as SEHNR and CDR2 as FQNEAQ (reference sequence). This CDR3 contains 15 residues. CDR3 loop: CASSLTGRGGHTQYF. CDR3 in DNA: TGTGCCAGCAGCTTAACCGGGCGGGGGGGCCATACGCAGTATTTT.

The rearrangement links TRBV18 to TRBJ2-1; 9 bases are a match to TRBD2. This CDR3 comprises 17 residues. Germline-derived CDR1 and CDR2 are KGHSH and LQKENI. The V gene end was trimmed by 5 bases and the J gene end by 0 bases; junction bases not matched to a gene: 8. The CDR3 DNA follows: TGTGCCAGCTCATCAACGACTAGCGGCAGCTCCTACAATGAGCAGTTCTTC. Translated, it gives CASSSTTSGSSYNEQFF.

This clone was recorded a few times. The genes are TRBV7-2 and TRBJ1-2, with TRBD1 matching over 8 bases. Germline assignment: CDR1 SGHTA and CDR2 FQGNSA. The CDR3 runs 14 residues. The trim removed 5 bases at V and 4 bases at J, leaving 6 bases unmatched. CDR3 bases: TGTGCCAGCAGCCCGCGACAGGGGATCTATGGCTACACCTTC. Its protein is CASSPRQGIYGYTF.

This clone was detected once. The chain is built from TRBV11-2 and TRBJ1-5; maybe TRBD1 (6 bases). Germline lookup yields CDR1 SGHAT and CDR2 FQNNGV. The ends were cut back, 0 bases at V and 7 bases at J, with 16 bases in the middle. CDR3 length: 16 residues. The CDR3 loop reads CASSLEPNRDGQPQHF. The CDR3 DNA follows: TGTGCCAGCAGCTTAGAACCAAACAGGGATGGGCAGCCCCAGCATTTT.

This rearrangement joins TRBV7-2 to TRBJ1-2; 7 bases are shared with TRBD1. The V segment lost 1 base and the J segment 6 bases; nucleotides outside the gene matches: 11. The CDR3 covers 16 residues. CDR1 and CDR2 (germline): SGHTA, FQGNSA. The CDR3 here is CASSLDSPRGRDGYTF. DNA for the CDR3: TGTGCCAGCAGCTTAGACTCTCCAAGGGGGCGTGATGGCTACACCTTC.

CDR3 region: CASSLKQGDYGYTF. The CDR3 DNA reads TGTGCCAGCAGCTTGAAACAGGGTGACTATGGCTACACCTTC. The chain links TRBV5-4 to TRBJ1-2, with a tentative D call TRBD1 (6 bases). The germline gives CDR1 SGHNT, CDR2 YYREEE (reference sequence). The germline V and J ends were trimmed by 1 base and 3 bases, with 10 bases remaining between them. The CDR3 has 14 residues.

J is TRBJ2-7 and V is TRBV30; tentative D call: TRBD2 (5 bases). Germline V gene data show CDR1 as GTSNPN and CDR2 as SVGIG (reference sequence). The length of the CDR3 is 11 residues. V lost 5 bases, J lost 3 bases, and 8 bases lay in between. As DNA, the CDR3 is TGTGCCTGGGGGAGTTTCTACGAGCAGTACTTC. It yields the protein CAWGSFYEQYF.

In DNA, the CDR3 is TGTGCCAGCACCCAATCAGGGGGCCCCAACACTGAAGCTTTCTTT. Its protein product is CASTQSGGPNTEAFF. This chain links TRBV7-9 with TRBJ1-1; 8 nucleotides agree with TRBD1. With V trimmed by 7 bases and J by 2 bases, 9 bases remained unmatched. Germline loops: CDR1 SEHNR, CDR2 FQNEAQ (reference sequence). The CDR3 has 15 amino acids.

This clone was counted a few times. The J gene is TRBJ2-7, the V gene TRBV6-5; 9 bases line up with TRBD2. The CDR3 totals 15 residues. The V and J ends lost 6 bases and 11 bases, in that order; junction bases with no gene match: 17. CDR1 and CDR2 (germline): MNHEY, SVGAGI. CDR3 amino acids: CASRDPNSGGRKEYF. The CDR3 bases are TGTGCCAGCAGAGACCCTAACAGCGGGGGGCGAAAAGAGTACTTC.